Each of the 4 T cell receptor beta chains below was sequenced from the same sample in a study of type 1 and type 2 diabetes patients. PCR was run on genomic DNA. Amplification of the beta chain CDR3 used 30 forward and 13 reverse multiplex primers. TCRdb re-analysed the multiplex PCR reads in MiXCR, keeping a single row per CDR3 protein. The sample yields fewer than 300,000 distinct CDR3 sequences, around 47% seen once. Sequenced: peripheral blood mononuclear cells (PBMCs). All receptors derive from a man in his late teens or twenties with type 2 diabetes.

In regard to this clonotype: One end of the junction does not line up with germline, which may come from a read error. The rearrangement links TRBV2 to TRBJ1-4, with D hard to call. CDR1 SNHLY and CDR2 FYNNEI come from the germline V gene. This CDR3 spans 12 amino acids. CDR3 sequence: CASTELNEKLFF. DNA for the CDR3: TGTGCCAGCACTGAACTTAATGAAAAACTGTTTTTT.

This clonotype was found a few times. CDR3 bases: TGCGCCAGCAGTCCCATATTCGGCGGGCTAGAGACCCAGTACTTC. Translating gives CASSPIFGGLETQYF. The chain recombines TRBV4-1 with TRBJ2-5, with a possible D match to TRBD2 (5 bases). Trimming removed 6 bases from V and 4 bases from J, with 18 bases in between. The CDR3 is 15 amino acids. Per germline, CDR1 MGHRA and CDR2 YSYEKL.

V gene TRBV9 combines with J gene TRBJ2-2; 8 bases fit TRBD1. The V gene's germline CDR1 is SGDLS and CDR2 YYNGEE. J gave up 7 bases and V 0 bases, and 11 bases lay outside the gene matches. The CDR3 loop spans 17 amino acids. CDR3 coding DNA: TGTGCCAGCAGCGTAGGATGGGGACAGGCGGTATTCGGGGAGCTGTTTTTT. Its protein product is CASSVGWGQAVFGELFF.

The chain couples TRBV30 to TRBJ1-6, with unresolved D. The length of the CDR3 is 14 residues. The ends were cut back, 3 bases at V and 1 base at J, with 7 bases in the middle. In germline, CDR1 is GTSNPN, CDR2 SVGIG (reference sequence). The chain's CDR3 is CAWSPGSYNSPLHF. The CDR3 DNA follows: TGTGCCTGGAGCCCAGGTTCCTATAATTCACCCCTCCACTTT.